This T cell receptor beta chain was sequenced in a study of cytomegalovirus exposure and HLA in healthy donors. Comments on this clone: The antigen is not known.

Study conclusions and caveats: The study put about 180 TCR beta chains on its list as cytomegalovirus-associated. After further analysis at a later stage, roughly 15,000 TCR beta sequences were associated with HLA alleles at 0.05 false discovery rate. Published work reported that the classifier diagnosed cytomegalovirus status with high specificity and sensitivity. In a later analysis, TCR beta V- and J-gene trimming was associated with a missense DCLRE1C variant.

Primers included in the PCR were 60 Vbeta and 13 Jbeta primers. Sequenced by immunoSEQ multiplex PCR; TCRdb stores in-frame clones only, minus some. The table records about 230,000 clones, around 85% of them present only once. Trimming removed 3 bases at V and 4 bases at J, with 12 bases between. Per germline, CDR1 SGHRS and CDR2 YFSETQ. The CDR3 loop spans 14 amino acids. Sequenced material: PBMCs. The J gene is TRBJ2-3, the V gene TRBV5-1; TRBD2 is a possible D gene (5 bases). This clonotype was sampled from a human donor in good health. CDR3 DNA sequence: TGCGCCAGCAGCTGGGAGAACTCTGCAGATACGCAGTATTTT. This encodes CASSWENSADTQYF. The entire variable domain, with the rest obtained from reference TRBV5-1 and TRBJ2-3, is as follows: KAGVTQTPRYLIKTRGQQVTLSCSPISGHRSVSWYQQTPGQGLQFLFEYFSETQRNKGNFPGRFSGRQFSNSRSEMNVSTLELGDSALYLCASSWENSADTQYFGPGTRLTVL.